The sequence of this TCR beta chain was determined in a study of shared clonotypes between healthy human individuals. Study context: Ranging from 18 to 49 in age, donors were two women and a few men.

Trimming took off 1 base at V and 1 base at J, with 7 bases between the two ends. This CDR3 spans 15 amino acids. Germline V gives CDR1 MGHRA, CDR2 YSYEKL. Generated by immunoSEQ multiplex PCR, the TCRdb table keeps only in-frame clones and is missing some. The sample carries 2.3 million or so clones, approximately 95% recorded once. Study-wide findings and caveats: Estimated clonotype richness was generally higher in naive than memory subsets.

With respect to this clone: Its antigen is undetermined.

The sample comprised naive CD4+ T cells from PBMCs. Described subset: CD45RA+ positively selected. The J gene is TRBJ2-2, the V gene TRBV4-1, with D unclear. The clonotype comes from a man aged 18 to 29 in good health. Some clones in this sample may be carry-over from other donors' samples. This chain's CDR3 is CASSQGRRNTGELFF. CDR3 nucleotide sequence: TGCGCCAGCAGCCAAGGGCGGAGGAACACCGGGGAGCTGTTTTTT.